This T cell receptor (beta chain) appears in the sequencing data of a study of blood T cell repertoires in COVID-19. Sequencing was performed with immunoSEQ multiplex PCR; in TCRdb, only in-frame clones are kept and a portion is missing. The table lists 250,000 to 300,000 clones, approximately 86% of them singletons. There are 16 residues in the CDR3. Between the trimmed V and J ends, which lost 2 bases and 6 bases, there was a span of 17 bases. Germline loops: CDR1 KGHSH, CDR2 LQKENI. This rearrangement joins TRBV18 to TRBJ2-1; TRBD2 is a possible D gene (7 bases). The clonotype comes from a woman aged 30 to 39 who had recovered from COVID-19. The sequenced material came from PBMCs or T cells enriched from blood (not recorded which). CDR3 DNA sequence: TGTGCCAGCTCACCAGTAGTGGGGGGGCCAGGCAATGAGCAGTTCTTC. It translates to CASSPVVGGPGNEQFF.